This entry concerns a single T cell receptor beta chain. Clones were sequenced by immunoSEQ multiplex PCR, and TCRdb holds only the in-frame ones, with some missing. The table shows approximately 110,000 clones, with 75% to 90% occurring only once. CDR1 is SGHTA, CDR2 FQGNSA, per germline. This CDR3 spans 14 amino acids. The V end lost 5 bases, the J end lost 5 bases, and 16 bases lay between the germline ends. This entry comes from a study of blood T cell repertoires in COVID-19. The chain combines TRBV7-2 with TRBJ2-7, with D possibly being TRBD2 (6 bases). Sequenced: peripheral blood. The TCR sequence derives from a woman aged 60-75 years with COVID-19, enrolled during active disease. For the CDR3, the DNA is TGTGCCAGCAGCCCCGTTACGGGGGATCACGAGCAGTACTTC. This translates into CASSPVTGDHEQYF.